This T cell receptor beta chain was identified during a study of response to subunit inactivated influenza vaccine. For this clonotype: Antigen: not known.

Between the trimmed V and J ends, which lost 6 bases and 6 bases, there was a span of 9 bases. The CDR3 has 12 amino acids. TCRdb used MiXCR to reprocess the RT-PCR reads, holding one entry per CDR3 protein. The data show over 400,000 distinct CDR3 sequences, 9.5% to 13% seen once. General study points: The study's authors posited that every seasonal influenza vaccination enlists few new T cells.

The chain links TRBV12-3 or TRBV12-4 to TRBJ1-5; D may be TRBD1 (5 bases). Specimen: PBMCs from blood, collected roughly 6 weeks after vaccination. The receptor's source is a man aged 50 or older who received an inactivated influenza vaccine. The CDR3 sequence is CASRGGGQPQHF. The DNA of the CDR3 is TGTGCCAGCAGGGGGGGTGGTCAGCCCCAGCATTTT.